This T cell receptor (beta chain) was captured in a study of Ad26.COV2.S vaccination and SARS-CoV-2 variants (dated by TCRdb to the early 2020s). Regarding the study in general: Vaccine-arm donors came from COV1001, a multicentre, randomized, double-blind, placebo-controlled phase I-IIa trial of Ad26.COV2.S in healthy adults. A total of 32 samples were included in the TCR-sequenced set, comprising around 19 Ad26.COV2.S vaccine recipients, 5 placebo recipients and 8 SARS-CoV-2 convalescent individuals. TCRbeta repertoire sequencing served as the tool for gauging how specific and how broad the SARS-CoV-2-reactive T cell receptors were following Ad26.COV2.S vaccination. Throughout the experiments and outcome assessment, investigators stayed blinded to trial group allocation. Participants in the trial were split at random into five groups of five each, receiving low-dose or high-dose Ad26.COV2.S once or twice, or else placebo on both occasions. Ad26.COV2.S was administered intramuscularly at 5 x 10^10 or 1 x 10^11 viral particles, either as a single shot or as two shots given 56 days apart.

The V and J ends are trimmed by 2 bases and 0 bases, leaving 15 bases between them. The germline V gene specifies SGDLS as CDR1 and YYNGEE as CDR2. Measured from the cysteine to the phenylalanine, the CDR3 is 17 residues long. The DNA shown is the 51-base CDR3, in frame from base 1. A remark on this clone: The antigen this receptor binds is unknown. No much larger clone is present one base from it, and per-base qualities are unavailable.

TCRbeta CDR3 regions were sequenced with the immunoSEQ Assay. After extraction, genomic DNA underwent amplification by bias-controlled multiplex PCR, followed by high-throughput sequencing. The authors' analysis ran thus. To quantify the absolute abundance of each unique TCRbeta CDR3 region, sequences were collapsed and filtered. T cell fraction was estimated by normalizing TCRbeta template counts to usable DNA, which was measured by amplifying reference genes present in all nucleated cells. Repertoire TCRs were annotated as SARS-CoV-2-specific by exact matching of V gene, CDR3 amino acid sequence and J gene to a known reactive TCR set. MIRA supplied the reference SARS-CoV-2 TCR set, which was filtered for enrichment in COVID-19-positive ImmuneCODE repertoires so that public or cross-reactive TCRs were removed. Drawing on the MIRA antigens, annotated TCRs were analysed further at the level of specific ORF or position within ORF. Breadth was defined as the number of annotated unique rearrangements divided by the total number of unique productive rearrangements, and depth was defined as the summed frequency of the annotated unique rearrangements. Two-sided Wilcoxon rank-sum tests were applied when comparing TCR breadth between groups. TCRdb carries this immuneACCESS record with in-frame sequences only. Its versions omit some clonotypes, under half of them owing to an unresolved V gene in the studies checked, with the rest unexplained. The V and J calls and clone size come from that table; D and trimming were worked out from the DNA. The sample table shows about 440,000 clones, and about nine tenths are seen once. The biggest ten clones account for around 4.5% of the sample.

Per the publication, the treatment or condition label means: 19 received Ad26.COV2.S at low or high dose, single or two shots; about 5 received placebo; per-sample allocation not given. Repertoires of vaccine and placebo recipients were sequenced from samples collected on day 63 after the first injection. Cohort 1b enrolled some 25 adults aged 18-55 years at a single site in Boston, USA, between 29 July and 7 August 2020. Ad26.COV2.S was a replication-incompetent adenovirus type 26 vector expressing a prefusion-stabilized SARS-CoV-2 spike protein from the original Wuhan strain. General findings and caveats noted by the study authors: Compared with placebo recipients, Ad26.COV2.S recipients showed higher spike-specific TCR breadth (P = 0.0014). After vaccination, spike-specific CD8+ and CD4+ T cell responses were reported to show substantial breadth. It was noted by the authors that total T cell responses may have been underestimated by the TCR breadth and depth analyses. Comparable non-spike TCR breadth was observed between vaccine and placebo recipients, consistent with only spike being contained in the vaccine. The study was not powered to compare responses between vaccine doses or regimens.

The sequencing here drew on peripheral blood, taken in a trial of Ad26.COV2.S vaccine versus placebo. This receptor was obtained from a person aged 18-60 years who received the Ad26.COV2.S COVID-19 vaccine or a placebo. Rearrangement joined TRBV9 to TRBJ2-1, with a tentative D gene TRBD2 over 5 matching bases. The DNA sequence follows: TGTGCCAGCAGCGTGGAGGATTTTCCTTCCTCCTACAATGAGCAGTTCTTC. It encodes CASSVEDFPSSYNEQFF.